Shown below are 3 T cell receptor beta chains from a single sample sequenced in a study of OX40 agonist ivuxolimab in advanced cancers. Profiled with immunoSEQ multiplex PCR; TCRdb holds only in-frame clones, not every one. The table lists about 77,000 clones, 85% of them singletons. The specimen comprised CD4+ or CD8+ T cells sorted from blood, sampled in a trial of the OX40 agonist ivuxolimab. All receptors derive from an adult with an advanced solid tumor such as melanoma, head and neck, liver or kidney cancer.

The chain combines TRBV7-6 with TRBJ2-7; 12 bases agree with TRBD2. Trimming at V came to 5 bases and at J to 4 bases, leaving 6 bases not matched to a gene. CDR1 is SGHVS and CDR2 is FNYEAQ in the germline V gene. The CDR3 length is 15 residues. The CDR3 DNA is TGTGCCAGCAGCCCGACTAGCGGGGGACAATACGAGCAGTACTTC. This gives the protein CASSPTSGGQYEQYF.

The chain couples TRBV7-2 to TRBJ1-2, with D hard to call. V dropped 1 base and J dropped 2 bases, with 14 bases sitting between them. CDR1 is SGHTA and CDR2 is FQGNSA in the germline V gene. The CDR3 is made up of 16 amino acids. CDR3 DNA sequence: TGTGCCAGCAGCTTAGATGTGGGTCTCATAAACTATGGCTACACCTTC. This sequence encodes CASSLDVGLINYGYTF.

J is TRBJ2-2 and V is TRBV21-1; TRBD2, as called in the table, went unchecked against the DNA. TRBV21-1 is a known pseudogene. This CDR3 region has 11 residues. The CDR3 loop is CASSPREELFF. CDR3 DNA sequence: TGTGCCAGCAGCCCGAGGGAGGAGCTGTTTTTT.